The 12 T cell receptor beta chains below come from one sample, sequenced in a study of PD-L1 blockade in urothelial cancer. Some clones are missing from TCRdb's copy, which holds only in-frame ones; the method was immunoSEQ multiplex PCR. The sample gives some 49,000 clones, 70% to 90% of which show up once; less than 8% is in the top ten. Sequences were derived from PBMCs, sampled around atezolizumab (anti-PD-L1) treatment. The receptors derive from a man aged 55 to 69 with urothelial cancer.

The chain uses TRBV7-3 and TRBJ2-3, with TRBD2 matching over 10 bases. Germline assignment: CDR1 SGHTA and CDR2 FQGTGA. Trimming removed 2 bases from V and 4 bases from J; junction bases left unmatched: 6. CDR3 size: 16 residues. The DNA of the CDR3 is TGTGCCAGCAGCTTATTCGGGACTAGCGTTGCAGATACGCAGTATTTT. This gives the protein CASSLFGTSVADTQYF.

V and J are TRBV4-1 and TRBJ1-2; TRBD1 agrees at 9 bases. The V gene's germline CDR1 is MGHRA and CDR2 YSYEKL. The CDR3 covers 15 residues. The V segment lost 1 base and the J segment 4 bases; nucleotides outside the gene matches: 4. The CDR3 coding sequence is TGCGCCAGCAGCCAAGTAACAGGGGGCGGCTATGGCTACACCTTC. This encodes CASSQVTGGGYGYTF.

The chain employs TRBV7-8 and TRBJ2-4, with a weak D call TRBD1 (6 bases). Looked up from germline, CDR1 is SGHVS and CDR2 is FQNEAQ. The CDR3 length is 14 residues. The germline V and J ends were trimmed by 5 bases and 8 bases, with 16 bases remaining between them. CDR3 sequence: CASSPRTVRDIQYF. CDR3 bases: TGTGCCAGCAGCCCGCGGACAGTTCGGGACATTCAGTACTTC.

V and J are TRBV5-1 and TRBJ2-5; TRBD2 matches 12 bases. The CDR3 is 18 residues long. The germline V gene encodes CDR1 SGHRS and CDR2 YFSETQ. J lost 5 bases, V lost 4 bases, and 15 bases had no gene match. The chain's CDR3 is CASSPLAGGRFVKETQYF. Here the CDR3 DNA reads TGCGCCAGCAGCCCACTAGCGGGGGGAAGGTTTGTGAAGGAGACCCAGTACTTC.

V and J are TRBV18 and TRBJ2-7, with a tentative D call TRBD1 (5 bases). The length of the CDR3 is 14 residues. V was clipped by 1 base and J by 5 bases, with 12 bases between them. Germline assignment: CDR1 KGHSH and CDR2 LQKENI. CDR3 bases: TGTGCCAGCTCACCACAACACCAGGGAAACGAGCAGTACTTC. It codes for CASSPQHQGNEQYF.

This clone appeared once. The chain couples TRBV6-5 to TRBJ1-3; TRBD1 matches at 7 bases. The V gene's germline CDR1 is MNHEY and CDR2 SVGAGI. The CDR3 covers 14 residues. V lost 6 bases, J lost 2 bases, and 4 bases stayed unmatched. The CDR3 is CASRPGTAGNTIYF. The CDR3 coding sequence is TGTGCCAGCAGACCTGGGACAGCTGGAAACACCATATATTTT.

The chain's CDR3 is CASRQRTGRTEQYF. CDR3 in DNA: TGCGCCAGCAGACAAAGGACAGGGAGAACCGAGCAGTACTTC. This sequence joins TRBV10-2 and TRBJ2-7; 8 nucleotides line up with TRBD1. Germline-derived CDR1 and CDR2 are WSHSY and SAAADI. Unmatched junction bases numbered 10, after V lost 6 bases and J lost 6 bases. The CDR3 has 14 amino acids.

The CDR3 loop is CASSRNRGVDTQYF. The CDR3 DNA reads TGTGCCAGTAGTAGAAACAGGGGTGTAGATACGCAGTATTTT. V is TRBV19 and J is TRBJ2-3, with TRBD1 identical over 7 bases. The ends lost 4 bases at V and 5 bases at J; junction bases unmatched: 6. This CDR3 region has 14 residues. CDR1 LNHDA and CDR2 SQIVND come from the germline V gene (reference sequence). Based on the CDR3 plus reference TRBV19 and TRBJ2-3, the full variable domain is DGGITQSPKYLFRKEGQNVTLSCEQNLNHDAMYWYRQDPGQGLRLIYYSQIVNDFQKGDIAEGYSVSREKKESFPLTVTSAQKNPTAFYLCASSRNRGVDTQYFGPGTRLTVL.

In this sample, this clone turned up a few times. The V call is TRBV19, the J call TRBJ1-1; 10 bases line up with TRBD1. The CDR3 has 15 residues. The ends lost 5 bases at V and 3 bases at J; junction bases unmatched: 6. Germline CDR1 and CDR2: LNHDA and SQIVND (reference sequence). The CDR3 loop is CASSFSGTGDTEAFF. The CDR3 DNA reads TGTGCCAGTAGTTTCTCCGGGACAGGGGACACTGAAGCTTTCTTT. Filled out from reference TRBV19 and TRBJ1-1, the complete variable domain reads DGGITQSPKYLFRKEGQNVTLSCEQNLNHDAMYWYRQDPGQGLRLIYYSQIVNDFQKGDIAEGYSVSREKKESFPLTVTSAQKNPTAFYLCASSFSGTGDTEAFFGQGTRLTVV.

This clone was observed a few times. The CDR3 DNA follows: TGTGCCTGGAGTGCGCCGGGGTTCGCAAGGAGGGCAACTAATGAAAAACTGTTTTTT. It encodes CAWSAPGFARRATNEKLFF. V usage is TRBV30 and J usage is TRBJ1-4; unclear D gene. This CDR3 is built from 19 residues. The germline V gene encodes CDR1 GTSNPN and CDR2 SVGIG (reference sequence). Between the trimmed V and J ends, which lost 1 base and 0 bases, there was a span of 21 bases.

This clone was recorded only once. The chain has TRBV4-1 and TRBJ2-6, with 11 bases that match TRBD1. CDR1 and CDR2 from the germline V gene are MGHRA and YSYEKL. J lost 3 bases, V lost 2 bases, and 12 bases had no gene match. This CDR3 comprises 20 residues. The CDR3 sequence: CASSQSGTGGFRGGANVLTF. The CDR3 DNA is TGCGCCAGCAGCCAAAGTGGGACAGGGGGATTTAGAGGTGGGGCCAACGTCCTGACTTTC.

The chain joins TRBV7-3 to TRBJ2-1; D perhaps matches TRBD2 (7 bases). Per germline, CDR1 SGHTA and CDR2 FQGTGA. Trimming shortened V by 3 bases and J by 4 bases, and 13 bases separated the two germline ends. CDR3 size: 15 residues. The chain's CDR3 is CASSLSSGQYNEQFF. DNA for the CDR3: TGTGCCAGCAGCTTGTCTAGCGGACAGTACAATGAGCAGTTCTTC.